This T cell receptor beta chain was observed in a study of T cells in Graves' hyperthyroidism and ophthalmopathy. Study-level information: Peripheral blood draws took place at initial diagnosis, ahead of any treatment.

Clinicians diagnosed patients from clinical symptoms, serum thyroxine and TRAb, thyroid ultrasound and orbital computed tomography. Fresh peripheral blood, 10 ml, was the source of the PBMCs. RNA transcripts provided the source from which TCR beta CDR3 regions were amplified. Initially, a first-round RT-PCR of the TCR CDR3 employed the HTBI primer set. TCRdb re-called the multiplex PCR reads through MiXCR, storing one row per CDR3 protein. The repertoire has around 300,000 distinct CDR3 sequences, about 14% of them found once; the top ten carry about 8%. CDR3 size: 13 residues. Per the germline V gene, CDR1 is GTSNPN and CDR2 is SVGIG (reference sequence). Trimming left V 4 bases short and J 0 bases short, with 10 bases between.

The clonotype comes from a woman aged 25 to 39 with Graves' hyperthyroidism that later progressed to Graves' ophthalmopathy. The rearrangement links TRBV30 to TRBJ2-7, with a weak D call TRBD2 (5 bases). The sequenced sample consisted of blood. CDR3 sequence reads: CAWKRPGSYEQYF. Here the CDR3 DNA reads TGTGCCTGGAAGCGGCCAGGCTCCTACGAGCAGTACTTC.